These 11 T cell receptor beta chains were sequenced from one sample in a study of naive and memory T cell subsets (dated by TCRdb to about 2017). The library was obtained by UMI-ligation and nested PCR. The instrument given in TCRdb is Illumina MiSeq. The ligated cDNA was amplified in four rounds of PCR with nested alpha and beta constant region primers together with the SP2 primer. The public reads were quality trimmed at Q25 with fastp and then assembled into clones with MiXCR by TCRdb, keeping productive beta chains. A single entry per CDR3 protein holds the most common genes and DNA from its merged rows. Within this sample are some 30,000 distinct CDR3 sequences, with under 8.5% of them counted one time only. In total, the top ten clones hold about 3.1% of the sample. What the treatment or condition label conveys for this sample: skin biopsy from PPD injection site in Mantoux-positive individual. The study reported a robust and sensitive protocol to amplify, sequence and analyze TCRs, based on 3' ligation of a UMI-containing oligonucleotide to TCR cDNA.

This specimen consisted of skin, obtained from a tuberculin skin test site. These receptors originate from an adult in good health.

In its sample, this clonotype was seen many times. The J gene is TRBJ2-7, the V gene TRBV5-1; TRBD1 agrees at 7 bases. The CDR3 loop spans 14 amino acids. From germline, CDR1 is SGHRS and CDR2 YFSETQ. J gave up 4 bases and V 4 bases, and 8 bases lay outside the gene matches. CDR3 in amino acids: CASSSGQVSYEQYF. In nucleotides, the CDR3 is TGCGCCAGCAGCAGCGGACAGGTTTCTTACGAGCAGTACTTC.

At least ten counts were recorded for this clonotype. The chain combines TRBV10-3 with TRBJ2-1; the D is unclear. This CDR3 has 19 residues. V lost 4 bases to trimming and J lost 1 base, with 23 bases between them. Per the germline V gene, CDR1 is ENHRY and CDR2 is SYGVKD. The CDR3 is CAISGDGRDQISSYNEQFF. In DNA form, the CDR3 reads TGTGCCATCAGTGGGGATGGCAGAGACCAAATAAGTTCCTACAATGAGCAGTTCTTC.

At least ten counts were recorded for this clonotype. This chain joins TRBV29-1 and TRBJ1-1; the D is unclear. CDR3 length equals 11 residues. CDR1 and CDR2 from the germline V gene are SQVTM and ANQGSEA. V lost 5 bases and J lost 11, with 15 bases in between. The CDR3 DNA reads TGCAGCGTTATGTTCCTTGTACGGGCTTTCTTT. Amino acid sequence: CSVMFLVRAFF.

This clonotype appeared many times. The chain joins TRBV11-3 to TRBJ2-7, with no clear D. The V end was cut by 7 bases, the J end by 0 bases, with 10 bases between. This CDR3 is 13 amino acids long. The germline gives CDR1 SGHNT, CDR2 YENEEA. CDR3 in amino acids: CASTGPPSYEQYF. As DNA, the CDR3 is TGTGCCAGCACCGGGCCACCCTCCTACGAGCAGTACTTC. The full variable domain, its missing parts supplied by reference TRBV11-3 and TRBJ2-7, is EAGVVQSPRYKIIEKKQPVAFWCNPISGHNTLYWYLQNLGQGPELLIRYENEEAVDDSQLPKDRFSAERLKGVDSTLKIQPAELGDSAVYLCASTGPPSYEQYFGPGTRLTVT.

This clonotype was recorded many times. The chain joins TRBV12-3 or TRBV12-4 to TRBJ2-5; D ambiguous. V gave up 5 bases and J gave up 1 base, with 8 bases separating them. The CDR3 consists of 13 residues. CDR3 in amino acids: CASSPGRQETQYF. DNA for the CDR3: TGTGCCAGCAGTCCGGGTCGCCAAGAGACCCAGTACTTC.

This clonotype has ten or more counts. V and J are TRBV7-9 and TRBJ1-2; D remains unclear. V lost 4 bases and J lost 2, with 11 bases in between. Germline lookup yields CDR1 SEHNR and CDR2 FQNEAQ (reference sequence). The CDR3 consists of 14 residues. In DNA, the CDR3 is TGTGCCAGCAGCTCGACGACGGGGAACTATGGCTACACCTTC. Encoded protein: CASSSTTGNYGYTF.

This clonotype has ten or more counts. CDR3: CSAQTGLAGNTGELFF. CDR3 nucleotides: TGCAGTGCCCAAACGGGACTAGCGGGAAACACCGGGGAGCTGTTTTTT. V is TRBV20-1 and J is TRBJ2-2; 13 nucleotides line up with TRBD2. CDR1 is DFQATT, CDR2 SNEGSKA, per germline (reference sequence). CDR3 length: 16 residues. J lost 2 bases, V lost 6 bases, and 6 bases had no gene match.

The chain is built from TRBV7-2 and TRBJ2-7, with 10 bases that match TRBD1. V was clipped by 7 bases and J by 6 bases; unmatched bases: 12. This CDR3 comprises 15 residues. Germline assignment: CDR1 SGHTA and CDR2 FQGNSA. The CDR3 sequence is CASIHRDRGFSEQYF. CDR3 nucleotide sequence: TGTGCCAGCATCCACAGGGACAGGGGATTTTCCGAGCAGTACTTC.

This clonotype was found many times. The rearrangement uses TRBV6-2 or TRBV6-3 and TRBJ2-1, with TRBD2 identical over 7 bases. CDR1 is MNHEY, CDR2 SVGEGT, per germline. This CDR3 has 15 residues. J gave up 3 bases and V 2 bases, and 4 bases lay outside the gene matches. The DNA for the CDR3 is TGTGCCAGCAGTTACAGCGGGATCCTCTACAATGAGCAGTTCTTC. It yields the protein CASSYSGILYNEQFF.

In the case of this clonotype: A much larger clone sits a single nucleotide away, making a read error possible. The genes are TRBV5-1 and TRBJ1-1; D is ambiguous. Germline values: CDR1 SGHRS, CDR2 YFSETQ. This CDR3 region has 12 residues. V was shortened by 3 bases and J by 1 base, with 4 bases between the two germline ends. The CDR3 DNA sequence: TGCGCCAGCAGCTGGGGGAACACTGAAGCTTTCTTT. As protein: CASSWGNTEAFF.

This clonotype showed up many times. V and J are TRBV7-9 and TRBJ2-2; 7 positions match TRBD1. Germline trimming cut 5 bases from V and 0 bases from J; bases unmatched to any gene: 15. There are 19 residues in the CDR3. Germline loops: CDR1 SEHNR, CDR2 FQNEAQ (reference sequence). CDR3 sequence: CASSLLSRQGASNTGELFF. In nucleotides, the CDR3 is TGTGCCAGCAGCCTATTATCCCGACAGGGAGCCTCGAACACCGGGGAGCTGTTTTTT.